This is a list of T cell receptor beta chains from one sample in a study of cytomegalovirus exposure and HLA in healthy donors. Profiling relied on immunoSEQ multiplex PCR, and the TCRdb table lists in-frame clones only, not all of them. Of under 80,000 clones detected, nearly 95% appear once; the ten largest clones hold over 2%. Sequences were obtained from PBMCs. The receptors originated from a woman aged 18-30 years in good health and CMV-seronegative. Each CDR3 is given with its conserved first and last residue. The D gene is left open where the match is weak. Clone size is given for some rows only: seen once, a few or many times, or a class if the clone is expanded.

V	J	size	D	CDR3	DNA
TRBV28	TRBJ2-3	NA	TRBD2	CASSSSLPGTIFGDTQYF	TGTGCCAGCAGTTCCTCGCTGCCCGGGACTATCTTCGGAGATACGCAGTATTTT
TRBV4-1	TRBJ2-2	once	NA	CASSQANSYTGELFF	TGCGCCAGCAGCCAAGCAAACAGCTACACCGGGGAGCTGTTTTTT
TRBV9	TRBJ2-5	NA	TRBD2	CASSVDGGGHGETQYF	TGTGCCAGCAGCGTAGACGGCGGGGGGCACGGAGAGACCCAGTACTTC
TRBV9	TRBJ2-5	NA	TRBD2	CASSAGTSGRETQYF	TGTGCCAGCAGCGCCGGGACTAGCGGGAGAGAGACCCAGTACTTC
TRBV30	TRBJ1-4	NA	TRBD1	CAWSVRTGVEKLFF	TGTGCCTGGAGTGTCCGGACAGGGGTTGAAAAACTGTTTTTT
TRBV15	TRBJ2-1	NA	NA	CATSRDLAKSSYNEQFF	TGTGCCACCAGCAGAGATCTAGCAAAGAGCTCCTACAATGAGCAGTTCTTC
TRBV5-1	TRBJ2-1	NA	TRBD2	CASSRLAGDLDNEQFF	TGCGCCAGCAGCAGACTAGCGGGGGATCTGGACAATGAGCAGTTCTTC
TRBV7-2	TRBJ2-7	NA	NA	CASSLDGSFYEQYF	TGTGCCAGCAGCTTAGACGGGAGTTTCTACGAGCAGTACTTC
TRBV18	TRBJ1-5	NA	NA	CASSERQPNQPQHF	TGTGCCAGCTCAGAGCGACAGCCCAATCAGCCCCAGCATTTT
TRBV5-1	TRBJ2-2	NA	NA	CASSPRSDNTGELFF	TGCGCCAGCAGCCCCCGCAGCGATAACACCGGGGAGCTGTTTTTT
TRBV6-4	TRBJ2-3	NA	TRBD2	CASSEDGAGGTDTQYF	TGTGCCAGCAGTGAGGATGGAGCGGGGGGCACAGATACGCAGTATTTT
TRBV19	TRBJ1-1	NA	NA	CASSPQGPLTEAFF	TGTGCCAGTAGCCCGCAGGGGCCTCTCACTGAAGCTTTCTTT
TRBV7-6	TRBJ2-3	NA	TRBD1	CASSSTGGVGTDTQYF	TGTGCCAGCAGCTCGACAGGGGGCGTCGGCACAGATACGCAGTATTTT
TRBV29-1	TRBJ2-1	NA	TRBD1	CSVTGTGEKNEQFF	TGCAGCGTGACCGGGACAGGGGAAAAGAATGAGCAGTTCTTC
TRBV7-9	TRBJ2-2	NA	NA	CASSLGQNTGELFF	TGTGCCAGCAGCTTAGGACAGAACACCGGGGAGCTGTTTTTT
TRBV5-1	TRBJ1-5	NA	TRBD1	CASSPTPGTGAGQPQHF	TGCGCCAGCAGCCCTACCCCCGGGACAGGGGCCGGTCAGCCCCAGCATTTT
TRBV29-1	TRBJ1-2	NA	NA	CSVVSYYGYTF	TGCAGCGTTGTCTCCTACTATGGCTACACCTTC
TRBV11-3	TRBJ2-2	NA	NA	CASSLGEAGELFF	TGTGCCAGCAGCTTAGGGGAGGCCGGGGAGCTGTTTTTT
TRBV5-1	TRBJ1-1	NA	TRBD1	CASSLTGVTEAFF	TGCGCCAGCAGCTTGACAGGGGTTACTGAAGCTTTCTTT
TRBV2	TRBJ2-5	NA	TRBD1	CASSEIERLGQLSETQYF	TGTGCCAGCAGTGAAATCGAGCGCCTGGGACAGCTCTCCGAGACCCAGTACTTC
TRBV19	TRBJ1-2	NA	NA	CASSRRNYGYTF	TGTGCCAGTAGTAGGCGGAACTATGGCTACACCTTC
TRBV6-5	TRBJ1-2	NA	NA	CASSLQESYGYTF	TGTGCCAGCAGTCTACAGGAAAGCTATGGCTACACCTTC
TRBV18	TRBJ1-2	NA	TRBD1	CASSPGTDYGYTF	TGTGCCAGCTCGCCAGGGACAGACTATGGCTACACCTTC
TRBV5-1	TRBJ1-5	NA	TRBD1	CASSTGQGGQPQHF	TGCGCCAGCAGCACCGGACAGGGGGGACAGCCCCAGCATTTT
TRBV5-1	TRBJ2-5	NA	TRBD1	CASSLAVSRGRGETQYF	TGCGCCAGCAGCTTGGCCGTGAGCAGGGGGCGCGGGGAGACCCAGTACTTC
TRBV27	TRBJ2-1	NA	TRBD1	CASKRQGEGYNEQFF	TGTGCCAGCAAAAGACAGGGTGAGGGCTACAATGAGCAGTTCTTC
TRBV5-8	TRBJ2-7	NA	NA	CASARESSYEQYF	TGTGCCAGTGCCCGGGAATCCTCCTACGAGCAGTACTTC
TRBV5-4	TRBJ2-7	NA	TRBD1	CASSSDRGPLTYEQYF	TGTGCCAGCAGCTCGGACAGGGGGCCTTTAACCTACGAGCAGTACTTC
TRBV5-4	TRBJ1-5	NA	NA	CASSWGGDLSNQPQHF	TGTGCCAGCAGCTGGGGGGGAGACCTTAGCAATCAGCCCCAGCATTTT
TRBV12-1	TRBJ2-7	NA	NA	CASRIAGPHEQYF	TGTGCCAGCAGGATAGCGGGACCCCACGAGCAGTACTTC
TRBV6-1	TRBJ1-2	NA	NA	CASSPEGFNYGYTF	TGTGCCAGCAGCCCCGAGGGATTTAACTATGGCTACACCTTC
TRBV13	TRBJ2-3	NA	TRBD2	CASSTRLAGGLDTQYF	TGTGCCAGCAGCACCCGACTAGCGGGAGGCCTTGATACGCAGTATTTT
TRBV19	TRBJ2-7	NA	NA	CASSTQTGPYEQYF	TGTGCCAGTAGTACCCAGACAGGACCCTACGAGCAGTACTTC
TRBV5-4	TRBJ2-3	NA	NA	CASSKQGGTDTQYF	TGTGCCAGCAGTAAACAGGGTGGAACAGATACGCAGTATTTT
TRBV30	TRBJ2-7	NA	TRBD2	CAWSVGGAGEQYF	TGTGCCTGGAGTGTCGGGGGGGCTGGCGAGCAGTACTTC
TRBV9	TRBJ2-3	once	TRBD1	CASSVAGTGMSDTQYF	TGTGCCAGCAGCGTAGCGGGGACAGGGATGTCAGATACGCAGTATTTT
TRBV5-1	TRBJ2-2	once	NA	CASSPLGQLANTGELFF	TGCGCCAGCAGCCCACTAGGGCAGCTCGCGAACACCGGGGAGCTGTTTTTT
TRBV30	TRBJ1-4	NA	TRBD1	CAWSHGIGQGERLFF	TGTGCCTGGAGCCACGGGATAGGACAGGGTGAGCGCCTGTTTTTT
TRBV6-5	TRBJ2-1	NA	NA	CASTTPGANEQFF	TGTGCCAGCACCACCCCTGGGGCTAATGAGCAGTTCTTC
TRBV7-9	TRBJ2-3	NA	TRBD2	CASSLASGLAGGGDTQYF	TGTGCCAGCAGCTTAGCGTCGGGACTAGCGGGAGGTGGGGATACGCAGTATTTT
TRBV5-1	TRBJ2-7	NA	NA	CASSLGRQDEQYF	TGCGCCAGCAGCTTAGGCCGGCAGGATGAGCAGTACTTC